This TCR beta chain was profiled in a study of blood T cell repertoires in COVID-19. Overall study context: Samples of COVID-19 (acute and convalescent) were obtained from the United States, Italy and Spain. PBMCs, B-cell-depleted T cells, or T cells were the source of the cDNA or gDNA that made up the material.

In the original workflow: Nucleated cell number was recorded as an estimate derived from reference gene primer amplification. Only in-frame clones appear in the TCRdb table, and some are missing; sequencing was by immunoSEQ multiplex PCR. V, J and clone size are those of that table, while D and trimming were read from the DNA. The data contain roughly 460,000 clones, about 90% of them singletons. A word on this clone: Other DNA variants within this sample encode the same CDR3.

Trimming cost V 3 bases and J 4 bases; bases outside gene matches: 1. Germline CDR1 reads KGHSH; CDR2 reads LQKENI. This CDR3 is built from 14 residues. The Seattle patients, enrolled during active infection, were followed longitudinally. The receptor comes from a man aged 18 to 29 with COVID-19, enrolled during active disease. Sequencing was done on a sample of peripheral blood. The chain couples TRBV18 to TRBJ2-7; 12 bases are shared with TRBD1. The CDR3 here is CASSPGQGAYEQYF. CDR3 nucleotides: TGTGCCAGCTCACCGGGACAGGGGGCTTACGAGCAGTACTTC.